This entry features one TCR beta chain sequence. No cognate antigen has been identified for it. It has no much larger one-base neighbor in the sample; base qualities were not kept. What this sample's time point label stands for: about 28 days (+/-7) after the second vaccine dose. Because spike-specific TCR depth and breadth did not differ between the two schedules, AZD1222 recipients who got a second dose at roughly 4 weeks were pooled with those who got a second dose at roughly 12 weeks. The vaccinee samples were drawn from two UK trials, COV001 and COV002, one of which was a single-blind randomized controlled phase 2/3 trial testing AZD1222 (ChAdOx1 nCoV-19) in healthy adults. For TCRbeta chain sequencing, PBMC samples from trial participants were taken at day 0 and at day 28 after the second dose. This entry belongs to a study of T cell responses to AZD1222 COVID-19 vaccine (dated by TCRdb to about 2021). The study in broad terms: A total of about 240 trial participants underwent TCR sequencing, of whom 207 received two doses of AZD1222 and some 26 received two doses of the MenACWY control vaccine. Trial participants were enrolled by age into 18-55, 56-69 and 70-plus year subgroups, with 148, 28 and 57 TCR-sequenced participants respectively. Summary of the overall study and its limitations: CD4 TCRs associated with the vaccine covered the entire spike protein, and the dominant responses were in regions 160-218 and 743-854. No day 14 peak-response samples were available, so repertoires were characterized only after the peak T cell response. Spike-specific TCR breadth and depth rose significantly after two AZD1222 doses compared with day 0 and with MenACWY recipients. Nearly half of unique spike-specific TCRs reportedly recognized epitopes outside regions mutated in the B.1.351 and B.1.1.7 variants. In the small 56-69-year group, the increase in depth fell short of significance, most likely because of low power. Conclusions about previously exposed vaccinees are limited because only five or six AZD1222 recipients were SARS-CoV-2 seropositive at baseline. Participants were mostly white British, with more females than males. The authors suggested clonal diversity may have been underestimated.

The CDR3 regions of human TCRbeta chains were subjected to immunosequencing. Per the authors' processing: TCRs in the repertoires were compared against a reference library of SARS-CoV-2-specific TCRs that had been generated with the MIRA antigen-specificity platform. Breadth meant the fraction of unique TCRs that were SARS-CoV-2-associated, whereas depth meant the fraction of total T cells that were SARS-CoV-2-associated. Using the MIRA data, each spike-specific TCR was mapped to the spike region that the TCR reacts to and placed in a CD4 or CD8 class. Log10-transformed breadth and depth values were compared by one-way ANOVA with Sidak's multiple comparisons tests. Drawn from immuneACCESS, this table holds only the in-frame rearrangements with V and J called that TCRdb kept. Clones are partly lost; checked studies trace under half to an unresolved V gene and leave the rest unexplained. V and J calls and clone size follow that table, whereas D and trimming were derived from the DNA. This sample holds about 140,000 clones; 90% to 95% were observed only once. Over 1% of the sample is held by the ten biggest clonotypes.

Reading the germline V gene gives CDR1 SGHAT and CDR2 FQNNGV. V has 4 bases trimmed and J has 5 bases trimmed; junction bases matching no gene number 14. The CDR3 covers 17 residues, taking in both the cysteine and the phenylalanine. Only CDR3 DNA remains: 51 bases, in frame from the first base. This sample comprised peripheral blood, obtained 28 days after the second AZD1222 dose. The chain is encoded by TRBV11-2 joined to TRBJ2-7; TRBD1 fits 10 bases in the junction. The source is an adult who received the AZD1222 COVID-19 vaccine. The DNA is as follows: TGTGCCAGCAGCTCGCACTTAACCGGGACAGGGGTCCACGAGCAGTACTTC. This yields the protein CASSSHLTGTGVHEQYF. With the portions outside the CDR3 filled from the reference TRBV11-2 and TRBJ2-7 genes, the complete variable region becomes EAGVAQSPRYKIIEKRQSVAFWCNPISGHATLYWYQQILGQGPKLLIQFQNNGVVDDSQLPKDRFSAERLKGVDSTLKIQPAKLEDSAVYLCASSSHLTGTGVHEQYFGPGTRLTVT.